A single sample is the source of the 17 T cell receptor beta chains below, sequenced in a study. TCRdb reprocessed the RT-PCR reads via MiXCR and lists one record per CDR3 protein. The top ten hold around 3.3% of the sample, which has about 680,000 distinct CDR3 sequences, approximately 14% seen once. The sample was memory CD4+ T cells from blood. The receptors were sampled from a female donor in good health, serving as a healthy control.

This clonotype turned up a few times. The DNA for the CDR3 is TGCGCCAGCTACGCCGGGAGATCCTACAATGAGCAGTTCTTC. It encodes CASYAGRSYNEQFF. V is TRBV5-1 and J is TRBJ2-1; TRBD2 might be the D (6 bases). CDR1 is SGHRS, CDR2 YFSETQ, per germline. This CDR3 is 14 amino acids long. V was pared by 7 bases and J by 1 base, with 12 bases between.

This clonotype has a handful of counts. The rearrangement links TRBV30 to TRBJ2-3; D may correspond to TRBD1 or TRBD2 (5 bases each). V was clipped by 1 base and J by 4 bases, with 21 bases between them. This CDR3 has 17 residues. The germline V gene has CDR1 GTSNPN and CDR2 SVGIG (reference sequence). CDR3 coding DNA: TGTGCCTGGAGTGCGTGGGGGTCAGATGGCAACCCAGATACGCAGTATTTT. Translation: CAWSAWGSDGNPDTQYF.

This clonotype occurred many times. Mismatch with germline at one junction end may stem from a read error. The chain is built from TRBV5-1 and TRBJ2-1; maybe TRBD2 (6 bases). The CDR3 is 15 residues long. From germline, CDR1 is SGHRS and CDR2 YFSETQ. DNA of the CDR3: TGTGCCAGCAGCCGGGACTCAAGCTCCTACAATGAGCAGTTCTTC. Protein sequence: CASSRDSSSYNEQFF.

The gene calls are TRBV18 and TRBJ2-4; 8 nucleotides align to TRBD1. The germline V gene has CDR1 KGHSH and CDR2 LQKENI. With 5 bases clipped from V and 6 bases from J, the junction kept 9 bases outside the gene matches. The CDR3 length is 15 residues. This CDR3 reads CASSSQRGQGNIQYF. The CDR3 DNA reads TGTGCCAGCTCATCACAGCGCGGACAGGGAAACATTCAGTACTTC.

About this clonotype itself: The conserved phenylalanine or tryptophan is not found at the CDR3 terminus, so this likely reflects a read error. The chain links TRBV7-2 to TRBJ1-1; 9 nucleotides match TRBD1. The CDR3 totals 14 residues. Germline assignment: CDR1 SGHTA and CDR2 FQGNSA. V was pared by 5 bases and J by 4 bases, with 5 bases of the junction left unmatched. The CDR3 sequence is CASSLGQGTTEAFL. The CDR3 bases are TGTGCCAGCAGCCTTGGACAGGGGACCACTGAAGCTTTCTTG.

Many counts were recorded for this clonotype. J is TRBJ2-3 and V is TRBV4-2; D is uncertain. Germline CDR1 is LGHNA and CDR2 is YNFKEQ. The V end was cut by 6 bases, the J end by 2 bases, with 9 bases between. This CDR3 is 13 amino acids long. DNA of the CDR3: TGTGCCAGCAGGAACAGCTACACAGATACGCAGTATTTT. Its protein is CASRNSYTDTQYF.

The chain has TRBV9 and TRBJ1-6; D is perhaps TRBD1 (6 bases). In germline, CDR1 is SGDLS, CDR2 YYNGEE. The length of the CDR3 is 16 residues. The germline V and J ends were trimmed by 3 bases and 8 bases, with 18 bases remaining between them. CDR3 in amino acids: CASSATLTAGDSPLHF. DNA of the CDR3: TGTGCCAGCAGCGCAACCTTAACGGCAGGGGATTCACCCCTCCACTTT.

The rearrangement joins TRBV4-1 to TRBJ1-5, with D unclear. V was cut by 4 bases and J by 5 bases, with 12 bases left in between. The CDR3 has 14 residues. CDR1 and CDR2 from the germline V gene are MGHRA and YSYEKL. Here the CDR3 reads CASSLFSGYQPQHF. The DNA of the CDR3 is TGCGCCAGCAGCCTCTTTTCGGGATATCAGCCCCAGCATTTT.

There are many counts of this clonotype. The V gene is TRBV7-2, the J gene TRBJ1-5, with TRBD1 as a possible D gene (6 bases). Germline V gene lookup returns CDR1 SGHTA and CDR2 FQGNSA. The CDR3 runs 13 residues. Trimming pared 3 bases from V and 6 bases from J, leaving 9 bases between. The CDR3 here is CASSLGGRQPQHF. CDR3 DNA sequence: TGTGCCAGCAGCTTGGGGGGGCGTCAGCCCCAGCATTTT.

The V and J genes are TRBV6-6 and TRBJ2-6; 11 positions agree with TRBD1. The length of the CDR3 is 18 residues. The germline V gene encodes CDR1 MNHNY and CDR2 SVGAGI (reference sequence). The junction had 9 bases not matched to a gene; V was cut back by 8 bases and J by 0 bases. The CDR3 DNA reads TGTGCCAGCTCCTCCCGGGACAGGGGGTTCTCTGGGGCCAACGTCCTGACTTTC. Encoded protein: CASSSRDRGFSGANVLTF.

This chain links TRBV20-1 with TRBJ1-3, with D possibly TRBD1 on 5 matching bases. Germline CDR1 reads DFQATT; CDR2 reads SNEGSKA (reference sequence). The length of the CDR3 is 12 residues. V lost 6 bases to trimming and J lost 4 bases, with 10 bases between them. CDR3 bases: TGCAGTGCCCGTCGGGGGGGAAACACCATATATTTT. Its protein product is CSARRGGNTIYF.

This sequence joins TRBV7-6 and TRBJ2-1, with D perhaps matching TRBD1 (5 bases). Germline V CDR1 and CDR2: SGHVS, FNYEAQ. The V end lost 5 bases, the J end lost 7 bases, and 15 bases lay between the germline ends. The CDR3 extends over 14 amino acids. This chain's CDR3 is CASSQGVGVNEQFF. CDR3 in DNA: TGTGCCAGCAGCCAAGGGGTAGGGGTGAATGAGCAGTTCTTC.

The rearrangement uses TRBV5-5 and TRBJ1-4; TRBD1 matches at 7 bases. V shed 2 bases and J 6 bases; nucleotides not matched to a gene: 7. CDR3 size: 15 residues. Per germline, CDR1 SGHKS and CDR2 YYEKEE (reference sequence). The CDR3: CASSFLQGGDEKLFF. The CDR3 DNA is TGTGCCAGCAGCTTTCTTCAGGGGGGTGATGAAAAACTGTTTTTT.

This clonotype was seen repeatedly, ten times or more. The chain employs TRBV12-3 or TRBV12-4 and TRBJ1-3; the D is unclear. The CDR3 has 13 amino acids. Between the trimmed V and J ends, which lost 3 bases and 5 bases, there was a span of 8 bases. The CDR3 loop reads CASSFGSRNTIYF. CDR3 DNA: TGTGCCAGCAGTTTCGGCTCGCGAAACACCATATATTTT.

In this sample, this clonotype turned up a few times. CDR3 in amino acids: CASSRTSGSVGYEQYF. The CDR3 DNA is TGTGCCAGCAGCCGGACTAGCGGGAGCGTCGGCTACGAGCAGTACTTC. The chain is built from TRBV4-2 and TRBJ2-7; 13 bases match TRBD2. Germline V gives CDR1 LGHNA, CDR2 YNFKEQ. J gave up 3 bases and V 4 bases, and 6 bases lay outside the gene matches. The CDR3 loop spans 16 amino acids.

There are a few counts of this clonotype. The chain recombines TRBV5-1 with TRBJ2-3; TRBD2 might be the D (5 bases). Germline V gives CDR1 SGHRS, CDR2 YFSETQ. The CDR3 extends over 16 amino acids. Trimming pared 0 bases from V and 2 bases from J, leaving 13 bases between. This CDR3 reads CASSLARPGDTDTQYF. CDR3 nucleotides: TGCGCCAGCAGCTTGGCCCGGCCCGGGGACACAGATACGCAGTATTTT.

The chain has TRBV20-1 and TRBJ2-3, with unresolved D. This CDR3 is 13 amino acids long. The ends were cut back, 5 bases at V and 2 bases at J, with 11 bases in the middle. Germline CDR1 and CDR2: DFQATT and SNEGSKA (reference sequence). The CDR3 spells CSAPGAVTDTQYF. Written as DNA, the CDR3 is TGCAGTGCTCCGGGCGCAGTCACAGATACGCAGTATTTT.